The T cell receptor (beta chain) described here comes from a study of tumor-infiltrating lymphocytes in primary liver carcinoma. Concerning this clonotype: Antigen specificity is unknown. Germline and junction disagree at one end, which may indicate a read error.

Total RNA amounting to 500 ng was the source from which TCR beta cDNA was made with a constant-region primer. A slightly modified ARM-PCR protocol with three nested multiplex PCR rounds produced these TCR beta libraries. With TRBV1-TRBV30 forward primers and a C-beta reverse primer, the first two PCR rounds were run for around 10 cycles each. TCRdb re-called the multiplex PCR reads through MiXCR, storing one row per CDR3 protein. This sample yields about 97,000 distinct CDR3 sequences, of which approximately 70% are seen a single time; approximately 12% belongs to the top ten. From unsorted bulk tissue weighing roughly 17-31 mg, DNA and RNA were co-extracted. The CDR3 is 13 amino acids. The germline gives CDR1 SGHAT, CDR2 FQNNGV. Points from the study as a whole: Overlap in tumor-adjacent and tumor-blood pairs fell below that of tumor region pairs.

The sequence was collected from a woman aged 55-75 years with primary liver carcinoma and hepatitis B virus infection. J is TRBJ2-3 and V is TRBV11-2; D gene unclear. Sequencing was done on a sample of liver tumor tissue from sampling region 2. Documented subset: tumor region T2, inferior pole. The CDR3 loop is CASSFGGLDTQCF. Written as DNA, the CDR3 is TGTGCCAGCAGCTTCGGTGGGCTAGATACGCAGTGTTTT.